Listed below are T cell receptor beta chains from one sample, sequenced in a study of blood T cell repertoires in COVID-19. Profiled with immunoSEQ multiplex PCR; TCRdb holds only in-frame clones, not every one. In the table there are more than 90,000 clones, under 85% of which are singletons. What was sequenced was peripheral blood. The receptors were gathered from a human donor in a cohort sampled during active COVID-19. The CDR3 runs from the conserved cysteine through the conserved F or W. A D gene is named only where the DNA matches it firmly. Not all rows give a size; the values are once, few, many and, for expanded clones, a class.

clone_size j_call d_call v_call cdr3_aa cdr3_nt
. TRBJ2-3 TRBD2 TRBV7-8 CASSRSSGGPTDTQYF TGTGCCAGCAGCCGGTCTAGCGGGGGCCCCACAGATACGCAGTATTTT
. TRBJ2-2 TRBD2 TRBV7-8 CASSLRTSSNTGELFF TGTGCCAGCAGCTTACGGACTAGCAGCAACACCGGGGAGCTGTTTTTT
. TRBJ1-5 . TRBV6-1 CASSEAGHAILLPQHF TGTGCCAGCAGTGAAGCGGGACACGCTATACTGTTACCCCAGCATTTT
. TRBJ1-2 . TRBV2 CASNVGTREGYTF TGTGCCAGCAATGTAGGGACAAGGGAGGGCTACACCTTC
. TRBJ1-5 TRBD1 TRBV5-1 CASSLAAGGGNQPQHF TGCGCCAGCAGCTTGGCGGCAGGGGGAGGCAATCAGCCCCAGCATTTT
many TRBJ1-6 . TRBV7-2 CASSFQAGSGFESPLHF TGTGCCAGCAGTTTCCAGGCGGGCAGCGGGTTTGAATCACCCCTCCACTTT
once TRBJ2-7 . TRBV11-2 CASSPTTYEQYF TGTGCCAGCAGCCCTACTACCTACGAGCAGTACTTC
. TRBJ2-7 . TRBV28 CASSATGLNYEQYF TGTGCCAGCAGTGCTACGGGATTGAACTACGAGCAGTACTTC
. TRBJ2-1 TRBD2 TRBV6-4 CASSDGREGYNEQFF TGTGCCAGCAGTGACGGGCGGGAGGGCTACAATGAGCAGTTCTTC
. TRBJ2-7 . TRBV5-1 CASSPGNSYEQYF TGCGCCAGTTCCCCGGGGAACTCCTACGAGCAGTACTTC
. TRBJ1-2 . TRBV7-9 CASSFPGQNYGYTF TGTGCCAGCAGCTTCCCAGGACAGAACTATGGCTACACCTTC
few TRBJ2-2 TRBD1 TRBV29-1 CSADRANTGELFF TGCAGCGCGGACAGGGCGAACACCGGGGAGCTGTTTTTT
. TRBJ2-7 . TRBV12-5 CASGLLLYEQYF TGTGCTAGTGGTTTGTTACTCTACGAGCAGTACTTC
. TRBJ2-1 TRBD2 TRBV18 CASSPPSPRGERNEQFF TGTGCCAGCTCACCTCCCTCTCCGCGGGGGGAGAGGAATGAGCAGTTCTTC
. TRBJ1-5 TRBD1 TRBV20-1 CSALRGTQHF TGCAGTGCCCTCAGGGGGACCCAGCATTTT
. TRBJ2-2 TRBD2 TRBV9 CASSIGLAGNTGELFF TGTGCCAGCAGCATAGGACTAGCGGGGAACACCGGGGAGCTGTTTTTT
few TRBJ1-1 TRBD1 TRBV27 CASTLHRGNTEAFF TGTGCCAGCACCCTTCACAGGGGGAACACTGAAGCTTTCTTT
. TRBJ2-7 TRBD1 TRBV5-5 CASRLAGTGGTTYEQYF TGTGCCAGCAGATTGGCCGGGACAGGGGGTACGACCTACGAGCAGTACTTC
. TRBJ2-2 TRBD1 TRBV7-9 CASSLRDRGLVGTGELFF TGTGCCAGCAGCTTGAGGGACAGGGGTTTGGTTGGCACCGGGGAGCTGTTTTTT
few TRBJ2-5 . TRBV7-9 CASSYGIANLQETQYF TGTGCCAGCAGCTACGGGATTGCAAACTTACAAGAGACCCAGTACTTC
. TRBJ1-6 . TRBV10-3 CAIRRTTDSPLHF TGTGCCATCAGGCGGACAACTGATTCACCCCTCCACTTT
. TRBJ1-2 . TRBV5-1 CASSLDSFYGYTF TGCGCCAGCAGCTTGGACAGCTTCTATGGCTACACCTTC
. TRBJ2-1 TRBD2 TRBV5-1 CASGLADYNEQFF TGCGCCAGTGGACTAGCAGACTACAATGAGCAGTTCTTC
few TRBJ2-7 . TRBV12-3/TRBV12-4 CASSLRVYEQYF TGTGCCAGCAGTTTACGAGTGTACGAGCAGTACTTC
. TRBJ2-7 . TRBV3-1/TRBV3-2 CASSQGADISYEQYF TGTGCCAGCAGCCAAGGAGCCGATATCTCCTACGAGCAGTACTTC
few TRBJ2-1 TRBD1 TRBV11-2 CASSPRQGPYNEQFF TGTGCCAGCAGCCCCCGACAGGGCCCCTACAATGAGCAGTTCTTC
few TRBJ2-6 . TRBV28 CASTSPGEVSGANVLTF TGTGCCAGCACAAGCCCAGGGGAAGTCTCTGGGGCCAACGTCCTGACTTTC
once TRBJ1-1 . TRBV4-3 CASSQVEGRAGTEAFF TGCGCCAGCAGCCAAGTGGAGGGCAGGGCGGGCACTGAAGCTTTCTTT